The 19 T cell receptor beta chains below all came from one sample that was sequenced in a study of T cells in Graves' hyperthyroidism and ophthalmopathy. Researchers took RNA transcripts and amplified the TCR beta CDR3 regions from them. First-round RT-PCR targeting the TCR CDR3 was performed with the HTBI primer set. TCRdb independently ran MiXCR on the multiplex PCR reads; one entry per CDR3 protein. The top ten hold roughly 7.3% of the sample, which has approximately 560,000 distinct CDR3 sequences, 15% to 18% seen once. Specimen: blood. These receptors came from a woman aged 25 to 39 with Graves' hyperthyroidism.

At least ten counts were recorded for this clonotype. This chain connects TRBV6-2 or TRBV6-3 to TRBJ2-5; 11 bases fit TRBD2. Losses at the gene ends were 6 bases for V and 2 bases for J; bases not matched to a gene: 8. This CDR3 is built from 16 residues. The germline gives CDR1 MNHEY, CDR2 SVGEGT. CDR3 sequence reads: CASSYVRTSGQETQYF. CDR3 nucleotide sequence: TGTGCCAGCAGCTACGTTAGGACTAGCGGGCAAGAGACCCAGTACTTC.

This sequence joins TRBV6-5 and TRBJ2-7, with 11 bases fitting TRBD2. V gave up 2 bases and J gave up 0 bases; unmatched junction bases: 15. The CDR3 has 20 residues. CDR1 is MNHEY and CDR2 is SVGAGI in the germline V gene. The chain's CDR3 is CASSYRFLNSGRGTSYEQYF. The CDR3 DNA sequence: TGTGCCAGCAGTTACCGTTTCTTGAATAGCGGGAGGGGTACCTCCTACGAGCAGTACTTC.

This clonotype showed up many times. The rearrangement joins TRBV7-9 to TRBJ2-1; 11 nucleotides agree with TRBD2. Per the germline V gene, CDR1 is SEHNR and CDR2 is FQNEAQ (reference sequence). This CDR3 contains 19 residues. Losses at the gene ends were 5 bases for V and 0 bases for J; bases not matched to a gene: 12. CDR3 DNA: TGTGCCAGCAGCGGCTCTACTAGCGGGGGAGAAAGCTCCTACAATGAGCAGTTCTTC. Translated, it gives CASSGSTSGGESSYNEQFF.

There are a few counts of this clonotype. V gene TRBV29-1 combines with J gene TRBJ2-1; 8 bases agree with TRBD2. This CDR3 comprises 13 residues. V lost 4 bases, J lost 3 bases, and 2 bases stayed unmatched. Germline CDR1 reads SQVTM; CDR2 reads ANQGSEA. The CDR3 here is CSVGSGIYNEQFF. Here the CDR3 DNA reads TGCAGCGTTGGTAGCGGGATCTACAATGAGCAGTTCTTC.

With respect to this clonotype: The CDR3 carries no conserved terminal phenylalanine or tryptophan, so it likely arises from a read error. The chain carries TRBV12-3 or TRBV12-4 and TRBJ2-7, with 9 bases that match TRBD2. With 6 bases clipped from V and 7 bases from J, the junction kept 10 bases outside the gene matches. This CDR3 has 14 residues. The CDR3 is CASSAIAGASEQYL. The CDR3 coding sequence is TGTGCCAGCAGCGCTATAGCGGGAGCATCAGAGCAGTACCTC.

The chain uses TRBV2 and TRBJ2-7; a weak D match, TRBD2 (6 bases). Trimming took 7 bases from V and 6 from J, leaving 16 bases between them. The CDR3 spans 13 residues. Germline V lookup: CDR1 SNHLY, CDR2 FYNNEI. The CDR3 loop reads CASMRGRESEQYF. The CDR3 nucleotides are TGTGCCAGCATGCGCGGACGGGAGAGCGAGCAGTACTTC.

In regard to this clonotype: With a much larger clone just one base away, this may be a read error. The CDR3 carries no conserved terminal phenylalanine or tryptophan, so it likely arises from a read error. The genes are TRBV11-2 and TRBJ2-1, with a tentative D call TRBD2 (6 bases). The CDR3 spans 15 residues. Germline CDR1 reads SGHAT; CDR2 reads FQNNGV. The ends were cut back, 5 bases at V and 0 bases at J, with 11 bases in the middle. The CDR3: CASSGDLYSYNEQFS. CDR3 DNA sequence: TGTGCCAGCAGCGGGGACTTATACTCCTACAATGAGCAGTTCTCC.

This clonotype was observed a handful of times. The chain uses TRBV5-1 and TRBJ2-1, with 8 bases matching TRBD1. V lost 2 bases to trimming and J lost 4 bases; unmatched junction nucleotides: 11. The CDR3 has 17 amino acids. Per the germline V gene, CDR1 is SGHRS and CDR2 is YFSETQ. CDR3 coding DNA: TGCGCCAGCAGCTTCCTACCCCGGGACAGGAAATACAATGAGCAGTTCTTC. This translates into CASSFLPRDRKYNEQFF.

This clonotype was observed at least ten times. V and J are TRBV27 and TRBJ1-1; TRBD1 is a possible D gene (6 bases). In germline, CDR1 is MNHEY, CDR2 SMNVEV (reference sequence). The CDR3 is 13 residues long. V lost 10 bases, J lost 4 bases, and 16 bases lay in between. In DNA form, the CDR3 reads TGTGCCACCTCGGGGGGGGGCGGCACTGAAGCTTTCTTT. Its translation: CATSGGGGTEAFF.

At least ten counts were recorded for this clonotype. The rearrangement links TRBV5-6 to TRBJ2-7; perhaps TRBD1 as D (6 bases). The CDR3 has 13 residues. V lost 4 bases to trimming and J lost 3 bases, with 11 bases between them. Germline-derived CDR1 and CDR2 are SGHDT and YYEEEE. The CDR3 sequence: CASSHDRIYEQYF. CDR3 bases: TGTGCCAGCAGCCATGACAGGATCTACGAGCAGTACTTC. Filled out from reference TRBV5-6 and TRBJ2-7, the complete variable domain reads DAGVTQSPTHLIKTRGQQVTLRCSPKSGHDTVSWYQQALGQGPQFIFQYYEEEERQRGNFPDRFSGHQFPNYSSELNVNALLLGDSALYLCASSHDRIYEQYFGPGTRLTVT.

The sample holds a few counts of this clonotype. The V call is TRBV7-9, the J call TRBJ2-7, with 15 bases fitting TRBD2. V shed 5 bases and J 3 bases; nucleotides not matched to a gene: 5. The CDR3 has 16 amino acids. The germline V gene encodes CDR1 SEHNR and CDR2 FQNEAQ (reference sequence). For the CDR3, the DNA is TGTGCCAGCAGCCAAGGACTAGCGGGGGGGTACTACGAGCAGTACTTC. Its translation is CASSQGLAGGYYEQYF.

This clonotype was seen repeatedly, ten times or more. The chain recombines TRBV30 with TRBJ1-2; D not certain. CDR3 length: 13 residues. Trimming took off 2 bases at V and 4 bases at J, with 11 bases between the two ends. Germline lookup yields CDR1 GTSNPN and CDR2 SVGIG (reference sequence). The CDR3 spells CAWSLREGYGYTF. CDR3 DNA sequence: TGTGCCTGGAGTCTTCGAGAGGGCTATGGCTACACCTTC.

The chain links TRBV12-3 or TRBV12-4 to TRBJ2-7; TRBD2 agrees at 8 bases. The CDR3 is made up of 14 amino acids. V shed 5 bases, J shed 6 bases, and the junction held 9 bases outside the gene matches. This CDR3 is CASSRGLELGEQYF. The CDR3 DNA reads TGTGCCAGCAGTCGGGGACTAGAACTTGGCGAGCAGTACTTC.

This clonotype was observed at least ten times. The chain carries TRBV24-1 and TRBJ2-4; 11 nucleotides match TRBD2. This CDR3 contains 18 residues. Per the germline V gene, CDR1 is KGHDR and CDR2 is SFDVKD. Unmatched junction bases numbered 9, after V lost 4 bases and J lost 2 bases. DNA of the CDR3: TGTGCCACCAGTGACATATTAGCGGGAGGGCCGACCAAAAACATTCAGTACTTC. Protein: CATSDILAGGPTKNIQYF.

CDR3 DNA sequence: TGCGCCAGCAGCACCAGCGGCGGGCCCGGGGACGAGCAGTACTTC. Encoded protein: CASSTSGGPGDEQYF. The rearrangement links TRBV5-1 to TRBJ2-7, with a tentative D call TRBD2 (5 bases). This CDR3 has 15 amino acids. Per the germline V gene, CDR1 is SGHRS and CDR2 is YFSETQ. V was clipped by 4 bases and J by 5 bases, with 19 bases between them.

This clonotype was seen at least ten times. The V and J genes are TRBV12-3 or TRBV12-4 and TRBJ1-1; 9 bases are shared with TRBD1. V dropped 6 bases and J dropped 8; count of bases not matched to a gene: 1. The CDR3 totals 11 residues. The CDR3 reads CASRDRGEAFF. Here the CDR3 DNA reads TGTGCCAGCAGGGACAGGGGCGAAGCTTTCTTT.

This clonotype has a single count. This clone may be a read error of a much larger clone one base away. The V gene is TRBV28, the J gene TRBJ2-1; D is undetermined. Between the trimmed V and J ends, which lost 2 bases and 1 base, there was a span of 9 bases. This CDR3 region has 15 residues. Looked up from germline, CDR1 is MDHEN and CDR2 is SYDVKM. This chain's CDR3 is CASSLAPLSYNEQFF. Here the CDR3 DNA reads TGTGCCAGCAGTTTAGCGCCGCTTTCCTACAATGAGCAGTTCTTC.

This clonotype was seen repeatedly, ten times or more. The DNA for the CDR3 is TGTGCCAGCCACCCGCAGGGCTCGTACTACGAGCAGTACTTC. Protein: CASHPQGSYYEQYF. The chain links TRBV2 to TRBJ2-7, with a possible D match to TRBD1 (5 bases). The V gene lost 8 bases and the J gene lost 3 bases, with 17 bases spanning the gap. The CDR3 is made up of 14 amino acids. Germline loops: CDR1 SNHLY, CDR2 FYNNEI.

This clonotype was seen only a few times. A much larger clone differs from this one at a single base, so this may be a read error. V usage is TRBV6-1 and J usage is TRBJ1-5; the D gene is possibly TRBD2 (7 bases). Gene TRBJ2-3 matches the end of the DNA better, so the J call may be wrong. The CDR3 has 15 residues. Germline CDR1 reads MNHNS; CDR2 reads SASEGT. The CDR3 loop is CASREAGGGNQPQYF. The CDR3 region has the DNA TGTGCCAGCAGGGAAGCTGGGGGGGGCAATCAGCCCCAGTATTTT.